The clone carrying this TCR beta chain showed up just a few times. Primed by a sample-barcoded 5' primer and a J-beta primer mix, a second PCR proceeded for 7 to 11 cycles. TCRdb passed the 5' RACE reads through MiXCR, listing each CDR3 protein once. In the table there are 1,800,000 or so distinct CDR3 sequences, roughly two fifths of which are singletons. The data stem from a study of blood T cells in healthy people across ages. Germline trimming cut 1 base from V and 1 base from J; bases unmatched to any gene: 7. Germline CDR1 LGHNA, CDR2 YNFKEQ. The CDR3 length is 16 residues. The TCR comes from a human donor in good health. The chain recombines TRBV4-2 with TRBJ2-7, with 7 positions matching TRBD2. The sequenced sample consisted of blood. The CDR3 region has the DNA TGTGCCAGCAGCCAAGGGGAGGGCCTTTTGTCCTACGAGCAGTACTTC. It specifies CASSQGEGLLSYEQYF.